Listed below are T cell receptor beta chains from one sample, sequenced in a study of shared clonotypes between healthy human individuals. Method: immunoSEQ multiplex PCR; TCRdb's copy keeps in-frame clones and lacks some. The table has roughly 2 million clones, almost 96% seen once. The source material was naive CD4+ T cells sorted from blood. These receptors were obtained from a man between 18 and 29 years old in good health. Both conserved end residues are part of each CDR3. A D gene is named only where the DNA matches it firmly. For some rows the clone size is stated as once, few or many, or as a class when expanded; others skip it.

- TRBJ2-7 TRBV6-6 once TGTGCCAGCAGCTATTGGTCAGGCGAGCAGTACTTC CASSYWSGEQYF
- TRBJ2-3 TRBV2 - TGTGCCAGCAGTGATGGTTCCACAGATACGCAGTATTTT CASSDGSTDTQYF
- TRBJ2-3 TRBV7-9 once TGTGCCAGCACTAGTTCCCGGGGGAGCACAGATACGCAGTATTTT CASTSSRGSTDTQYF
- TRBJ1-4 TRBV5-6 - TGTGCCAGCAGCGCAGTCGGTCCGGGACCGAGGGAAAAACTGTTTTTT CASSAVGPGPREKLFF
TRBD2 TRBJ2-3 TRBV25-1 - TGTGCCAGCACCCCTCTTGGTAGCGGGAGAGTAGCAGATACGCAGTATTTT CASTPLGSGRVADTQYF
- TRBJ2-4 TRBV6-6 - TGTGCCAGCAGTTACGGGATTGGTGTAGCCAAAAACATTCAGTACTTC CASSYGIGVAKNIQYF
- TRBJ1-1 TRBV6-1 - TGTGCCAGCAGTGATGACCCTATTAGAGACACTGAAGCTTTCTTT CASSDDPIRDTEAFF
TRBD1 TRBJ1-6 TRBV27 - TGTGCCAGCAGTTTGGGACAGGGTCGGAATTCACCCCTCCACTTT CASSLGQGRNSPLHF
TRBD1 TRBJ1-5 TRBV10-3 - TGTGCCATCAGCGACACAGGGGGCGGGCAGCCCCAGCATTTT CAISDTGGGQPQHF
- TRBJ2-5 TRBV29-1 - TGCAGCGTTGGCCCGGGACCGAACCAAGAGACCCAGTACTTC CSVGPGPNQETQYF
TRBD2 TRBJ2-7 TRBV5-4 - TGTGCCAGCAGCTTGGACAATGTACTAGCGGGTAAAACGTACGAGCAGTACTTC CASSLDNVLAGKTYEQYF
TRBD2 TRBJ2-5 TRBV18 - TGTGCCAGCTCACCGATCCCAGGACTAGCGGGAATGGGGGAGACCCAGTACTTC CASSPIPGLAGMGETQYF
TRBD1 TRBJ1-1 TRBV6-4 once TGTGCCAGCAATGGACAGGCGTCCATGAACACTGAAGCTTTCTTT CASNGQASMNTEAFF
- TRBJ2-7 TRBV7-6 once TGTGCCAGCAGCTCCACAGGGCCCCTCACCTACGAGCAGTACTTC CASSSTGPLTYEQYF
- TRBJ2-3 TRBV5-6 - TGTGCCAGCAGCTTATCGGATACGCAGTATTTT CASSLSDTQYF
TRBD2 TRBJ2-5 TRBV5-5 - TGTGCCAGCAGCTTTAATCCGGGGGGATTTGGCGGCCAAGAGACCCAGTACTTC CASSFNPGGFGGQETQYF
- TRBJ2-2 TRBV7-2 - TGTGCCAGCAGCTTATGGTTCGGGGAGCTGTTTTTT CASSLWFGELFF
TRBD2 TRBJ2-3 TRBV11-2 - TGTGCCAGCAGCCCAGGACTAGCGGGGGCAGATACGCAGTATTTT CASSPGLAGADTQYF
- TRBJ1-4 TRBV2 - TGTGCCAGCAGCAGAACGGGTGAAAAACTGTTTTTT CASSRTGEKLFF
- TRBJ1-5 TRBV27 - TGTGCCAGCAGCCCCCGGGTAGGGACCGGGCAGCCCCAGCATTTT CASSPRVGTGQPQHF
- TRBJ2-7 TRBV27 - TGTGCCAGCAGTTTTTCGGCAAGGGGTTACTACGAGCAGTACTTC CASSFSARGYYEQYF
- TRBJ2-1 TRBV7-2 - TGTGCCAGCGGAGGGGGGCGACCCCAATACAATGAGCAGTTCTTC CASGGGRPQYNEQFF
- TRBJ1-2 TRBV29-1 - TGCAGCGCCCGAACGGGGGCGAGCTATGGCTACACCTTC CSARTGASYGYTF
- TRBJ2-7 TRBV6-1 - TGTGCCAGCAGTGACCAACCCTCATCGGGGGTCCATGAGCAGTACTTC CASSDQPSSGVHEQYF
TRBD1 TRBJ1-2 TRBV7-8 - TGTGCCAGCAGCCGAGGGGGGGTGACAGGGTATGGTGGCTACACCTTC CASSRGGVTGYGGYTF
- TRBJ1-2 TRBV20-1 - TGCACCCTCATCGGCGGCTACACCTTC CTLIGGYTF
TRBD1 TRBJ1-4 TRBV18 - TGTGCCAGCTCACCGGGGACAGAAGAAAAACTGTTTTTT CASSPGTEEKLFF
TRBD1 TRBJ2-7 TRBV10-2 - TGCGCCAGCAGGGGCTTCGACAGGGGGGCCTACGAGCAGTACTTC CASRGFDRGAYEQYF
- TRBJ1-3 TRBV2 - TGTGCCAGCAGTGATGAAGGACCGGCCTCTGGAAACACCATATATTTT CASSDEGPASGNTIYF
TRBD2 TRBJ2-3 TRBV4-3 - TGCGCCAGCAGCCGGGGGCTAGCGGGTCTCACAGATACGCAGTATTTT CASSRGLAGLTDTQYF
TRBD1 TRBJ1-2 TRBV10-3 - TGTGCCATCAGACCCTCAGGGGGCGATGGCTACACCTTC CAIRPSGGDGYTF
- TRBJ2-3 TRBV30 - TGTGCCTGGAGTCACACAGATACGCAGTATTTT CAWSHTDTQYF
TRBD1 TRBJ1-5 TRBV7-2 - TGTGCCAGCAGCCTACACTCATCAACAGGGGGCGGGAGCAATCAGCCCCAGCATTTT CASSLHSSTGGGSNQPQHF
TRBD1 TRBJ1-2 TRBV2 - TGTGCCAGCAGTGGGGGACAGGGGGCGAACTATGGCTACACCTTC CASSGGQGANYGYTF
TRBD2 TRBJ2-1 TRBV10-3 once TGTGCCATCAGTGCTGTTACTAGCGGGAGGGACAATGAGCAGTTCTTC CAISAVTSGRDNEQFF
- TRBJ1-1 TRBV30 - TGTGCCTACGAAAGAGACGGACAGTGGAACACTGAAGCTTTCTTT CAYERDGQWNTEAFF
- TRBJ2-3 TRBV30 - TGTGCCTGGTCACAGACAGATACGCAGTATTTT CAWSQTDTQYF
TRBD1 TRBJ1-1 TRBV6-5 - TGTGCCAGCAGAGTGACAGGGAGCACTGAAGCTTTCTTT CASRVTGSTEAFF
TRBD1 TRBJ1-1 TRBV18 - TGTGCCAGCTCACCCGTTCAGGGGGTTGGTACTGAAGCTTTCTTT CASSPVQGVGTEAFF
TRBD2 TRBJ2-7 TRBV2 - TGTGCCAGCAGACACGGGACTAGCGGGAGGAACTCCTACGAGCAGTACTTC CASRHGTSGRNSYEQYF
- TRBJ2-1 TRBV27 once TGTGCCAGCAGGAGGGCCGGGAACAATGAGCAGTTCTTC CASRRAGNNEQFF
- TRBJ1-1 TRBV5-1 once TGCGCCAGCAGCTCTGGACAGACCCTGGCTGGCACTGAAGCTTTCTTT CASSSGQTLAGTEAFF
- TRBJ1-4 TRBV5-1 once TGCGCCAGCAGCTTGGTGATCGGAGACGCTGAAAAACTGTTTTTT CASSLVIGDAEKLFF
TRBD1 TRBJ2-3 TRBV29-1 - TGCAGCGTAGAGACAGGGAGTAGCACAGATACGCAGTATTTT CSVETGSSTDTQYF
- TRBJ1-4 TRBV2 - TGTGCCAGCAAGGGCAGGGCGAATGAAAAACTGTTTTTT CASKGRANEKLFF
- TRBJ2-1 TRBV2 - TGTGCCAGCAGTGAAGGGTACAATGAGCAGTTCTTC CASSEGYNEQFF
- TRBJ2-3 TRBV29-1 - TGCAGCGTTGAGGTATCTAGCGCGATACTGACAGATACGCAGTATTTT CSVEVSSAILTDTQYF
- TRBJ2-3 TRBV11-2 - TGTGCCAGCAGCTATAGCACAGATACGCAGTATTTT CASSYSTDTQYF
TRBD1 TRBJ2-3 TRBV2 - TGTGCCAGCAGCGATGCTTGGCTGGACAGGGCGACAGATACGCAGTATTTT CASSDAWLDRATDTQYF
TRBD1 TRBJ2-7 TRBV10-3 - TGTGCCATCAGTGAACCGGGACAGCAGACCTACGAGCAGTACTTC CAISEPGQQTYEQYF
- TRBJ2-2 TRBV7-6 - TGTGCCAGCAGCTCACCGACAGGCACCGGGGAGCTGTTTTTT CASSSPTGTGELFF
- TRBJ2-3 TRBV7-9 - TGTGCCAGCAGCTTAGTTGATGGCCTCACAGATACGCAGTATTTT CASSLVDGLTDTQYF
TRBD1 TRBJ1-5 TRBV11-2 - TGTGCCAGCAGCCCGGACAGGGATCAGCCCCAGCATTTT CASSPDRDQPQHF